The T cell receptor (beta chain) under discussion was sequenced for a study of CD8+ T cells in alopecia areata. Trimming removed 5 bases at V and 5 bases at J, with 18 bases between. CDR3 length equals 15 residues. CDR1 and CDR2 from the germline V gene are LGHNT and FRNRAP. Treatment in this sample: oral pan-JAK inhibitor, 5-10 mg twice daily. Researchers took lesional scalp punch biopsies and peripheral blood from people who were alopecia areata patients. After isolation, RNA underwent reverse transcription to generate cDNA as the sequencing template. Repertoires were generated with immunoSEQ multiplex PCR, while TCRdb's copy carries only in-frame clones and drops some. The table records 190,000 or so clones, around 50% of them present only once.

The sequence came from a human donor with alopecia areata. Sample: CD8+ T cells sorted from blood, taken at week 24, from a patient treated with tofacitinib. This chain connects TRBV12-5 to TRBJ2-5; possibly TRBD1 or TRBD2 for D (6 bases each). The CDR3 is CASGNPWGAGETQYF. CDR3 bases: TGTGCTAGTGGTAACCCCTGGGGGGCCGGGGAGACCCAGTACTTC.